This T cell receptor (beta chain) emerged from a study of PD-L1 blockade in urothelial cancer. Overall study: A median blood sample held about 150,000 T cells and approximately 84,000 unique TCRs.

Assay: immunoSEQ multiplex PCR; the TCRdb copy retains only in-frame clones and omits some. Here the sample spans some 39,000 clones, roughly 85% being singletons. Germline CDR1 and CDR2: SGHTS and YDEGEE. This CDR3 contains 14 residues. J was trimmed by 3 bases and V by 4 bases; bases with no gene match: 6. This clone was seen a handful of times. Its matching antigen is unknown. Study-wide findings and caveats: Below-median blood TCR clonality before treatment forecast better survival.

Sample time point: peripheral blood 6 weeks after treatment start. The chain joins TRBV5-8 to TRBJ1-2, with 7 bases matching TRBD1. The sequence was collected from a man in his 70s with urothelial cancer. The sample in question was PBMCs, obtained around atezolizumab (anti-PD-L1) treatment. The CDR3 bases are TGTGCCAGCAGCCGCGGACAGGAGGACTATGGCTACACCTTC. Its translation: CASSRGQEDYGYTF.